Listed below are T cell receptor beta chains from one sample, sequenced in a study of T-cell memory formation after mild COVID-19. MiXCR was run by TCRdb on the 5' RACE reads, yielding one entry per CDR3 protein. The sample shows over 500,000 distinct CDR3 sequences, roughly 17% of them seen only once. Sequences were obtained from PBMCs or a T cell subset sorted from them (not recorded which). The receptor set was obtained from an adult woman who had mild COVID-19 (a few samples of this study predate the infection). Cell type and time point are not known. The CDR3 runs from the conserved cysteine through the conserved F or W. The D gene is left open where the match is weak. A clone size is listed for some rows: how often the clone was seen (once, few, many), or a class if it is expanded.

abundance: few
v_gene: TRBV4-2
d_gene: .
j_gene: TRBJ2-7
CDR3aa: CASSQEFELEQYF
CDR3nt: TGTGCCAGCAGCCAAGAATTCGAGTTGGAGCAGTACTTC

abundance: many
v_gene: TRBV18
d_gene: TRBD1
j_gene: TRBJ1-2
CDR3aa: CASSPGQGALYGYTF
CDR3nt: TGTGCCAGCTCCCCGGGACAGGGGGCCCTCTATGGCTACACCTTC

abundance: .
v_gene: TRBV24-1
d_gene: TRBD2
j_gene: TRBJ2-2
CDR3aa: CATSLAGGTGELFF
CDR3nt: TGTGCCACCAGTTTAGCGGGAGGTACCGGGGAGCTGTTTTTT

abundance: .
v_gene: TRBV4-1
d_gene: TRBD1
j_gene: TRBJ1-5
CDR3aa: CASSQKPGQGPYQPQHF
CDR3nt: TGCGCCAGCAGCCAAAAACCGGGACAGGGCCCTTATCAGCCCCAGCATTTT

abundance: few
v_gene: TRBV14
d_gene: TRBD2
j_gene: TRBJ2-3
CDR3aa: CASSGLAPGTDTQYF
CDR3nt: TGTGCCAGCAGCGGACTAGCTCCGGGCACAGATACGCAGTATTTT

abundance: .
v_gene: TRBV20-1
d_gene: TRBD2
j_gene: TRBJ2-7
CDR3aa: CSARGTSGSEQYF
CDR3nt: TGCAGTGCTAGAGGGACTAGCGGGAGCGAGCAGTACTTC

abundance: few
v_gene: TRBV19
d_gene: .
j_gene: TRBJ1-1
CDR3aa: CASSPWDMGRTEAFF
CDR3nt: TGTGCCAGTAGTCCTTGGGACATGGGTAGGACTGAAGCTTTCTTT

abundance: .
v_gene: TRBV12-3/TRBV12-4
d_gene: .
j_gene: TRBJ1-5
CDR3aa: CASSARRGQPQHF
CDR3nt: TGTGCCAGCAGCGCCCGAAGGGGCCAGCCCCAGCATTTT

abundance: .
v_gene: TRBV12-3/TRBV12-4
d_gene: TRBD1
j_gene: TRBJ2-6
CDR3aa: CASRESGQGKRSGANVLTF
CDR3nt: TGTGCCAGCAGAGAGTCAGGACAGGGAAAGCGATCTGGGGCCAACGTCCTGACTTTC

abundance: many
v_gene: TRBV5-1
d_gene: .
j_gene: TRBJ1-2
CDR3aa: CASSLDGGDYGYTF
CDR3nt: TGCGCCAGCAGCTTGGACGGTGGGGACTATGGCTACACCTTC

abundance: .
v_gene: TRBV7-6
d_gene: .
j_gene: TRBJ1-4
CDR3aa: CASSSGTLWFF
CDR3nt: TGTGCCAGCAGCTCGGGGACTCTATGGTTTTTT

abundance: once
v_gene: TRBV4-3
d_gene: TRBD2
j_gene: TRBJ2-7
CDR3aa: CASSQSSGGTYEQYF
CDR3nt: TGCGCCAGCAGCCAATCCAGCGGGGGGACCTACGAGCAGTACTTC

abundance: few
v_gene: TRBV5-1
d_gene: .
j_gene: TRBJ1-1
CDR3aa: CASSLANALYRGTEAFF
CDR3nt: TGCGCCAGCAGCTTGGCCAACGCCCTCTATCGAGGGACTGAAGCTTTCTTT

abundance: .
v_gene: TRBV7-9
d_gene: TRBD1
j_gene: TRBJ2-7
CDR3aa: CASSGDRGGTYEQYF
CDR3nt: TGTGCCAGCAGCGGAGACAGGGGAGGAACCTACGAGCAGTACTTC

abundance: .
v_gene: TRBV5-1
d_gene: TRBD1
j_gene: TRBJ2-7
CDR3aa: CASSYGDREYDYEQYF
CDR3nt: TGCGCCAGCAGCTACGGAGACAGGGAATACGACTACGAGCAGTACTTC

abundance: few
v_gene: TRBV12-3/TRBV12-4
d_gene: TRBD1
j_gene: TRBJ2-7
CDR3aa: CASSSHPGQGSHEQYF
CDR3nt: TGTGCCAGCAGTTCACACCCGGGACAGGGTAGCCACGAGCAGTACTTC

abundance: few
v_gene: TRBV18
d_gene: .
j_gene: TRBJ2-7
CDR3aa: CASSRYGSSSYEQYF
CDR3nt: TGTGCCAGCTCACGATACGGGTCGAGCTCCTACGAGCAGTACTTC

abundance: .
v_gene: TRBV19
d_gene: TRBD1
j_gene: TRBJ2-2
CDR3aa: CASSIGRTGANTGELFF
CDR3nt: TGTGCCAGTAGTATAGGGCGGACAGGGGCGAACACCGGGGAGCTGTTTTTT

abundance: .
v_gene: TRBV7-9
d_gene: .
j_gene: TRBJ1-4
CDR3aa: CASSLRSNEKLFF
CDR3nt: TGTGCCAGCAGCTTACGGTCAAATGAAAAACTGTTTTTT

abundance: few
v_gene: TRBV7-9
d_gene: .
j_gene: TRBJ2-2
CDR3aa: CASSQTSTGELFF
CDR3nt: TGTGCCAGCAGCCAGACTAGCACCGGGGAGCTGTTTTTT